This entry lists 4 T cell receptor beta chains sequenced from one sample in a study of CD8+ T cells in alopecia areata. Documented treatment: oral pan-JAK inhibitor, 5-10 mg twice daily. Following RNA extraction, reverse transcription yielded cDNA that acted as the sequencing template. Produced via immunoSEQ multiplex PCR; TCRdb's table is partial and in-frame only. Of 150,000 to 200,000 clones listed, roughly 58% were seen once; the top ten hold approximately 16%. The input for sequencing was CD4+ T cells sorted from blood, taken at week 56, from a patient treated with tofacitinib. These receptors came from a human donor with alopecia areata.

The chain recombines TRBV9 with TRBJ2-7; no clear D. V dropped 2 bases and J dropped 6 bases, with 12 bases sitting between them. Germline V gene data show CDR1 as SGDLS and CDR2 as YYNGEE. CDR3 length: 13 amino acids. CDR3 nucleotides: TGTGCCAGCAGCGTGACTGGAGTGAGCGAGCAGTACTTC. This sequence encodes CASSVTGVSEQYF.

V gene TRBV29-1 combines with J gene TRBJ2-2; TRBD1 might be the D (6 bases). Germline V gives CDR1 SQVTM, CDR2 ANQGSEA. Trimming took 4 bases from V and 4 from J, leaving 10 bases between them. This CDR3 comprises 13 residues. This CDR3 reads CSVVQGSTGELFF. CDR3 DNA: TGCAGCGTTGTACAGGGAAGCACCGGGGAGCTGTTTTTT.

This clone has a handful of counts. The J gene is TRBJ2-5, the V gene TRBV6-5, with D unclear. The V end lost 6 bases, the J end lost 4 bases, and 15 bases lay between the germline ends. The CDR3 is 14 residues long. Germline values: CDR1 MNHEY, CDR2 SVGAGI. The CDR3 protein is CASRVPGPAETQYF. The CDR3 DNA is TGTGCCAGCAGGGTCCCGGGCCCCGCAGAGACCCAGTACTTC.

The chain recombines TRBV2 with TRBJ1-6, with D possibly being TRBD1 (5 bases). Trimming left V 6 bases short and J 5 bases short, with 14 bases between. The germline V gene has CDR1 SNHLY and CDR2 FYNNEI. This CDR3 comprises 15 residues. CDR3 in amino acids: CASRIDRANNSPLHF. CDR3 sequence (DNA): TGTGCCAGCAGGATCGACAGAGCTAATAATTCACCCCTCCACTTT.